Shown below are 19 T cell receptor beta chains from a single sample sequenced in a study of blood T cell repertoires in COVID-19. Repertoires were generated with immunoSEQ multiplex PCR, while TCRdb's copy carries only in-frame clones and drops some. Of roughly 140,000 clones listed, roughly 86% were seen once; the top ten hold about 2.3%. Specimen: peripheral blood. The source is a human donor in a cohort sampled during active COVID-19.

The chain employs TRBV30 and TRBJ2-3; no firm D call. Trimming left V 0 bases short and J 3 bases short, with 7 bases between. This CDR3 is built from 13 residues. The germline V gene encodes CDR1 GTSNPN and CDR2 SVGIG (reference sequence). CDR3 nucleotides: TGTGCCTGGAGTGTTGCTAGGACAGATACGCAGTATTTT. Protein: CAWSVARTDTQYF.

The chain joins TRBV6-5 to TRBJ2-1; the match to TRBD1 covers 7 bases. Looked up from germline, CDR1 is MNHEY and CDR2 is SVGAGI. CDR3 length: 15 residues. J was trimmed by 3 bases and V by 5 bases; bases with no gene match: 7. The CDR3, as DNA: TGTGCCAGCAGTAAGGACCGGGACAGCTACAATGAGCAGTTCTTC. It codes for CASSKDRDSYNEQFF.

The count of this clone is one. The chain uses TRBV12-3 or TRBV12-4 and TRBJ1-5; tentatively, D is TRBD1 (5 bases). Trimming took off 5 bases at V and 9 bases at J, with 8 bases between the two ends. The CDR3 totals 11 residues. CDR3 loop: CASSQGGPQHF. The CDR3 DNA reads as TGTGCCAGCAGTCAGGGTGGGCCCCAGCATTTT.

This clone was found once. The V and J genes are TRBV5-6 and TRBJ2-1; D is ambiguous. V lost 3 bases and J 0 bases, leaving 13 bases between the germline ends. Germline V gene data show CDR1 as SGHDT and CDR2 as YYEEEE. The CDR3 length is 16 residues. The CDR3 spells CASSSPTASSYNEQFF. For the CDR3, the DNA is TGTGCCAGCAGCTCCCCGACTGCGAGCTCCTACAATGAGCAGTTCTTC.

This rearrangement joins TRBV4-1 to TRBJ1-4; 10 nucleotides agree with TRBD1. Per germline, CDR1 MGHRA and CDR2 YSYEKL. This CDR3 has 15 amino acids. J lost 6 bases, V lost 4 bases, and 5 bases had no gene match. The CDR3 spells CASSPGQGRYEKLFF. CDR3 DNA sequence: TGCGCCAGCAGCCCGGGACAGGGGCGATATGAAAAACTGTTTTTT.

The V gene is TRBV3-1 (or the pseudogene TRBV3-2), the J gene TRBJ1-4, with 10 bases lining up with TRBD1. CDR3 length equals 18 residues. Trimming cost V 4 bases and J 7 bases; bases outside gene matches: 15. Germline assignment: CDR1 LGHDT and CDR2 YNNKEL (reference sequence). CDR3 nucleotides: TGTGCCAGCAGCCTTCACCTGGGACAGGGGCTCCACCCTGAAAAACTGTTTTTT. This codes for CASSLHLGQGLHPEKLFF.

This clone turned up a few times. The J gene is TRBJ1-6, the V gene TRBV7-9, with D maybe TRBD1 (6 bases). The V gene's germline CDR1 is SEHNR and CDR2 FQNEAQ (reference sequence). This CDR3 spans 14 amino acids. V dropped 6 bases and J dropped 6 bases, with 12 bases sitting between them. The CDR3 spells CASRRQDSNSPLHF. CDR3 DNA sequence: TGTGCCAGCAGAAGACAGGATTCTAATTCACCCCTCCACTTT.

The chain recombines TRBV7-9 with TRBJ2-7, with 7 bases aligning to TRBD1. Unmatched junction bases numbered 10, after V lost 6 bases and J lost 5 bases. The germline V gene has CDR1 SEHNR and CDR2 FQNEAQ (reference sequence). CDR3 length: 14 residues. CDR3 amino acids: CASSKTGTLDEQYF. The DNA for the CDR3 is TGTGCCAGCAGTAAGACAGGGACCCTCGACGAGCAGTACTTC. Based on the CDR3 plus reference TRBV7-9 and TRBJ2-7, the full variable domain is DTGVSQNPRHKITKRGQNVTFRCDPISEHNRLYWYRQTLGQGPEFLTYFQNEAQLEKSRLLSDRFSAERPKGSFSTLEIQRTEQGDSAMYLCASSKTGTLDEQYFGPGTRLTVT.

The V gene is TRBV10-3, the J gene TRBJ1-1; TRBD1 matches at 8 bases. CDR1 is ENHRY, CDR2 SYGVKD, per germline. With 4 bases clipped from V and 0 bases from J, the junction kept 4 bases outside the gene matches. There are 15 residues in the CDR3. CDR3 coding DNA: TGTGCCATCAGTGGCGGGACAGGATTGAACACTGAAGCTTTCTTT. This encodes CAISGGTGLNTEAFF.

The chain's CDR3 is CASSLRSSADTIYF. As DNA, the CDR3 is TGCGCCAGCAGCTTGAGGAGCTCGGCGGACACCATATATTTT. The chain has TRBV5-1 and TRBJ1-3; no definite D call. Trimming left V 1 base short and J 8 bases short, with 13 bases between. This CDR3 is built from 14 residues. In germline, CDR1 is SGHRS, CDR2 YFSETQ. The full variable domain, completed using reference TRBV5-1 and TRBJ1-3, is KAGVTQTPRYLIKTRGQQVTLSCSPISGHRSVSWYQQTPGQGLQFLFEYFSETQRNKGNFPGRFSGRQFSNSRSEMNVSTLELGDSALYLCASSLRSSADTIYFGEGSWLTVV.

The chain has TRBV7-6 and TRBJ2-5; 9 bases align to TRBD1. Germline V gene lookup returns CDR1 SGHVS and CDR2 FNYEAQ. The CDR3 covers 14 residues. Germline trimming cut 5 bases from V and 4 bases from J; bases unmatched to any gene: 5. CDR3 residues: CASSPGTGRETQYF. The DNA for the CDR3 is TGTGCCAGCAGCCCGGGGACAGGGAGAGAGACCCAGTACTTC.

The rearrangement links TRBV19 to TRBJ1-6; no clear D gene. CDR3 length: 12 residues. Trimming took off 6 bases at V and 10 bases at J, with 10 bases between the two ends. Germline assignment: CDR1 LNHDA and CDR2 SQIVND (reference sequence). The CDR3 spells CASRLGRSPLHF. The DNA of the CDR3 is TGTGCCAGTAGACTAGGTCGGTCACCCCTCCACTTT.

The chain combines TRBV18 with TRBJ1-4; 7 bases are shared with TRBD1. The CDR3 has 16 amino acids. V lost 2 bases and J lost 3; bases outside the gene matches: 6. Germline V lookup: CDR1 KGHSH, CDR2 LQKENI. The CDR3, as DNA: TGTGCCAGCTCACCAAGACAGGGCCGGGCTAATGAAAAACTGTTTTTT. This translates into CASSPRQGRANEKLFF.

The gene calls are TRBV5-4 and TRBJ2-3; D may be TRBD1 (6 bases). In germline, CDR1 is SGHNT, CDR2 YYREEE (reference sequence). The CDR3 runs to 15 residues. V shed 0 bases and J shed 0 bases, with 8 bases lying between them. Here the CDR3 DNA reads TGTGCCAGCAGCTTGGCGACAGGTAGCACAGATACGCAGTATTTT. It encodes CASSLATGSTDTQYF. The variable domain in full, completed from reference TRBV5-4 and TRBJ2-3, reads ETGVTQSPTHLIKTRGQQVTLRCSSQSGHNTVSWYQQALGQGPQFIFQYYREEENGRGNFPPRFSGLQFPNYSSELNVNALELDDSALYLCASSLATGSTDTQYFGPGTRLTVL.

The rearrangement joins TRBV18 to TRBJ2-2; 9 bases agree with TRBD2. Germline V gene sequence: CDR1 KGHSH, CDR2 LQKENI. The V segment lost 3 bases and the J segment 6 bases; nucleotides outside the gene matches: 5. CDR3 length: 15 amino acids. The CDR3 reads CASSPAGGPSGELFF. Written as DNA, the CDR3 is TGTGCCAGCTCACCCGCGGGAGGGCCCTCCGGGGAGCTGTTTTTT.

The genes are TRBV29-1 and TRBJ2-3; D unresolved. Germline V gene data show CDR1 as SQVTM and CDR2 as ANQGSEA. The CDR3 is 13 amino acids. CDR3 coding DNA: TGCAGTGCTGGCCTACCACTAACAGATACGCAGTATTTT. Encoded protein: CSAGLPLTDTQYF.

This chain uses TRBV30 with TRBJ1-3, with D possibly matching TRBD1 (6 bases). The CDR3 extends over 15 amino acids. CDR1 is GTSNPN, CDR2 SVGIG, per germline (reference sequence). Deletions cut 2 bases from V and 4 bases from J, with 15 bases between. The CDR3 loop is CAWSSGDGSGNTIYF. The CDR3 region has the DNA TGTGCCTGGAGTTCAGGGGATGGATCGGGAAACACCATATATTTT.

The rearrangement links TRBV6-6 to TRBJ1-6, with D tentatively TRBD1 (5 bases). V dropped 7 bases and J dropped 8 bases, with 9 bases sitting between them. This CDR3 comprises 12 residues. Germline lookup yields CDR1 MNHNY and CDR2 SVGAGI (reference sequence). The CDR3 nucleotides are TGTGCCAGCACCGAAGGGGATTCACCCCTCCACTTT. It yields the protein CASTEGDSPLHF.

The rearrangement links TRBV5-1 to TRBJ1-1, with 9 nucleotides matching TRBD1. This CDR3 has 16 amino acids. V was clipped by 3 bases and J by 4 bases; unmatched bases: 10. The germline CDR1 and CDR2 sequences are SGHRS and YFSETQ. CDR3: CASSSHRDRVSTEAFF. In DNA form, the CDR3 reads TGCGCCAGCAGCTCTCACCGGGACAGGGTGTCCACTGAAGCTTTCTTT.